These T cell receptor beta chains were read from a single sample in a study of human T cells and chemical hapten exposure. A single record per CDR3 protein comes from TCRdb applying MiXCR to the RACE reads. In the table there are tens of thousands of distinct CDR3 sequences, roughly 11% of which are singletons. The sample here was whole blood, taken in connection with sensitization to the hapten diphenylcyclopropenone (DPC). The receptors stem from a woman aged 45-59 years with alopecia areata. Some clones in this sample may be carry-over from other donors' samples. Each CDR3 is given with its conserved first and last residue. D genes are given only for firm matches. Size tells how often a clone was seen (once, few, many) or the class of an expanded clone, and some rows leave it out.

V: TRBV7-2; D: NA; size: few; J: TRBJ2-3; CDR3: CASSLGSGGADTQYF; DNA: TGTGCCAGCAGCTTAGGTTCAGGAGGGGCAGATACGCAGTATTTT
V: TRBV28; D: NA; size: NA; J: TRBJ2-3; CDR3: CASSLRMPDTQNF; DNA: TGTGCCAGCAGCCTAAGGATGCCAGATACGCAGAATTTT
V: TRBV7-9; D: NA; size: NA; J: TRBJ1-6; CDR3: CASSLPVSSSPLHF; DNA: TGTGCCAGCAGCCTGCCTGTCTCCAGTTCACCCCTCCACTTT
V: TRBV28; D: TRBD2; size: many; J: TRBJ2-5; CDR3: CASSFPLRPSGDQETQYF; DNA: TGTGCCAGCAGTTTCCCTCTTAGACCTAGCGGAGACCAAGAGACCCAGTACTTC
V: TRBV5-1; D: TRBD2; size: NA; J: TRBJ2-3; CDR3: CASSLSGGASTDTQYF; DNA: TGCGCCAGCAGCTTAAGCGGGGGGGCCAGCACAGATACGCAGTATTTT
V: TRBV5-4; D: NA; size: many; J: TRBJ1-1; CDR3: CASSGLASGEAFF; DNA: TGTGCCAGCAGCGGCCTAGCGAGCGGAGAAGCTTTCTTT
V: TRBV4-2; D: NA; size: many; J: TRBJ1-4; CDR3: CASSHDQGPNEKLFF; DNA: TGTGCCAGCAGCCATGACCAGGGGCCTAATGAAAAACTGTTTTTT
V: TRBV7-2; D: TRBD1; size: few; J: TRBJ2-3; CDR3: CATRQGLETDTQYF; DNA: TGCGCCACGCGACAGGGGCTGGAGACAGATACGCAGTATTTT
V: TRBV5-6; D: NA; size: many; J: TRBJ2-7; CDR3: CASSPAVGMLNSYEQYF; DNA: TGTGCCAGCAGTCCGGCGGTAGGGATGCTGAATTCCTACGAGCAGTACTTC
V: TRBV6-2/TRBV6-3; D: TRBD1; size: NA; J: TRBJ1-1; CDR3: CASRRQGQSNTEAFF; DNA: TGTGCCAGCAGGCGGCAGGGACAGTCGAACACTGAAGCTTTCTTT
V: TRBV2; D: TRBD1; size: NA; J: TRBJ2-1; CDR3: CASTQGAGNEQFF; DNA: TGTGCCAGCACTCAGGGGGCCGGCAATGAGCAGTTCTTC
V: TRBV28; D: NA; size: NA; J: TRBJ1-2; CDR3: CASSLSVGDGYTF; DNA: TGTGCCAGCAGTTTGTCGGTTGGTGATGGCTACACCTTC
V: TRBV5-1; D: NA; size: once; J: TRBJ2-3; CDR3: CASSFSTNQRGDTQYF; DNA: TGCGCCAGCAGCTTCTCGACCAACCAGAGGGGCGATACGCAGTATTTT
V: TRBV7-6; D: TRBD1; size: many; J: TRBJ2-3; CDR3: CASSEQTGGMGTDTQYF; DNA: TGTGCCAGCAGCGAACAGACAGGGGGCATGGGCACAGATACGCAGTATTTT
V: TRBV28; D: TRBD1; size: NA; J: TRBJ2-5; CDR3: CASSSPSDRADETQYF; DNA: TGTGCCAGCAGCTCCCCATCGGACAGGGCGGACGAGACCCAGTACTTC
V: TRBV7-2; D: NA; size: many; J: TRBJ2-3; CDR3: CASSLGAGKDTQYF; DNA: TGTGCCAGCAGCTTAGGGGCAGGGAAAGATACGCAGTATTTT